Many counts were recorded for the clone carrying this TCR beta chain. Its cognate antigen is unknown. The data are from a study of Graves' ophthalmopathy and Graves' hyperthyroidism. The study, taken as a whole, reports: Blood samples also showed most expanded thyroid clonotypes exceeding 0.001 frequency. Ophthalmopathy progression prediction by the model yielded a sensitivity of about 70% and a specificity of nearly 75%.

Amplified TCR beta CDR3 regions were obtained using RNA transcripts as template. Following a first-round RT-PCR that used HTBI primers, a second-round multiplex PCR was carried out. TCRdb re-called the multiplex PCR reads through MiXCR, storing one row per CDR3 protein. The sample contains about 400,000 distinct CDR3 sequences, 18% of which appear only once. Among the exclusions were patients with other autoimmune diseases, uncontrolled infections, pregnancy or lactation. The PBMCs had their origin in 10 ml of fresh peripheral blood. The sequence was collected from a woman younger than 30 with Graves' ophthalmopathy. The sample was peripheral blood.

As DNA, the CDR3 is TGTGCCTGGAAAGTACGGGGAAACGAGCAGTACTTC. As protein: CAWKVRGNEQYF. The chain couples TRBV30 to TRBJ2-7; D may be TRBD2 (5 bases). V was shortened by 4 bases and J by 5 bases, with 12 bases between the two germline ends. The CDR3 covers 12 residues. Per germline, CDR1 GTSNPN and CDR2 SVGIG (reference sequence). Full variable domain (remainder filled in from reference TRBV30 and TRBJ2-7): SQTIHQWPATLVQPVGSPLSLECTVEGTSNPNLYWYRQAAGRGLQLLFYSVGIGQISSEVPQNLSASRPQDRQFILSSKKLLLSDSGFYLCAWKVRGNEQYFGPGTRLTVT.